The text below deals with one T cell receptor (beta chain). Its specificity is unknown. Germline CDR1 is MGHRA and CDR2 is YSYEKL. This CDR3 region has 15 residues. Through template switching, UMIs that included a 6-nucleotide sample barcode were added. TCRdb re-called the 5' RACE reads; one entry per CDR3 protein, DNA not given. Its table records approximately 200,000 distinct CDR3 sequences. The record originates from a study of monozygotic twins with inflammatory bowel disease. Overall study findings and caveats: A lone strong IBD-associated signal or clonotype found no support.

This receptor was obtained from a human donor with ulcerative colitis or Crohn's disease, or a healthy co-twin of an affected twin (not recorded which). The chain recombines TRBV4-1 with TRBJ2-1; TCRdb reports TRBD2, a call that lacks DNA to check it against. Sequenced material: blood. Here the CDR3 reads CASSQEGYAGNEQFF.